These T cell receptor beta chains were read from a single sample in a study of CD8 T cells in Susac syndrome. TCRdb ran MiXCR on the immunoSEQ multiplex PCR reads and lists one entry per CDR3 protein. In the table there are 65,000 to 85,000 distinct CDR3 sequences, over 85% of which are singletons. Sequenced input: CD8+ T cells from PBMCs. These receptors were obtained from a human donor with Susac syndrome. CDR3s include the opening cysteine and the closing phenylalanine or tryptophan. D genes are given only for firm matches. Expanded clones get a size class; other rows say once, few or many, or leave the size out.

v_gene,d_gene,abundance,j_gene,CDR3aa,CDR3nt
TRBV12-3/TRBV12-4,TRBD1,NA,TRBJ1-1,CASSGQGAEAFF,TGTGCCAGCAGTGGACAGGGGGCTGAAGCTTTCTTT
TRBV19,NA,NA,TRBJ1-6,CASSPRGSYSPLHF,TGTGCCAGTAGCCCTAGGGGTTCGTATTCACCCCTCCACTTT
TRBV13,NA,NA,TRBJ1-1,CASSPRADWTEAFF,TGTGCCAGCAGCCCTCGCGCGGACTGGACTGAAGCTTTCTTT
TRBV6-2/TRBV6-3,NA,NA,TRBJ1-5,CASSSYDVGGVGLMYQPQHF,TGTGCCAGCAGTAGTTACGATGTTGGCGGCGTGGGCCTAATGTACCAGCCCCAGCATTTT
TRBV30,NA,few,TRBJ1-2,CAWSHPLANYGYTF,TGTGCCTGGAGTCATCCCCTGGCTAACTATGGCTACACCTTC
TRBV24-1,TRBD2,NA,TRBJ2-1,CATSDPGTSGYNEQFF,TGTGCCACCAGTGACCCCGGGACTAGCGGATACAATGAGCAGTTCTTC
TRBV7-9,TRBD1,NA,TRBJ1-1,CASQGEHTEAFF,TGTGCCAGTCAGGGGGAGCACACTGAAGCTTTCTTT
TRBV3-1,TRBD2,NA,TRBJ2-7,CASSQGTSDAYEQYF,TGTGCCAGCAGCCAAGGTACTAGCGATGCCTACGAGCAGTACTTC
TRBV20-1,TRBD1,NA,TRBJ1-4,CSARGGTGGEKLFF,TGCAGTGCTAGAGGAGGGACAGGAGGTGAAAAACTGTTTTTT
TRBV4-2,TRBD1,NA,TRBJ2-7,CASSPGQGSSYEQYF,TGTGCCAGCAGCCCGGGACAGGGAAGCTCCTACGAGCAGTACTTC
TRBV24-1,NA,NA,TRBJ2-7,CATSDSLSSYEQYF,TGTGCCACCAGTGACAGCTTAAGCTCCTACGAGCAGTACTTC
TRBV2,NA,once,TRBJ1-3,CASREAPGYSGNTIYF,TGTGCCAGCAGAGAGGCCCCGGGCTACTCTGGAAACACCATATATTTT
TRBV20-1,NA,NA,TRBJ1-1,CSARAGRHRGSFF,TGCAGTGCTAGAGCTGGGCGGCACCGCGGGAGTTTCTTT
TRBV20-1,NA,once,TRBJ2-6,CSASRGGSGANVLTF,TGCAGTGCTAGCAGGGGGGGGTCTGGGGCCAACGTCCTGACTTTC
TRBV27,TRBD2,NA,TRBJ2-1,CASSLLAGGSSYNEQFF,TGTGCCAGCAGTCTCCTAGCCGGCGGGAGCTCCTACAATGAGCAGTTCTTC
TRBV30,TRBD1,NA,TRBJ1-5,CAWRADRGSYNQPQHF,TGTGCCTGGAGGGCTGACAGGGGGTCATACAATCAGCCCCAGCATTTT
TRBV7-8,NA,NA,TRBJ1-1,CASSLVGIGAEAFF,TGTGCCAGCAGCTTAGTTGGGATCGGCGCTGAAGCTTTCTTT